These 16 T cell receptor beta chains share one sample of origin, sequenced in a study of cytomegalovirus exposure and HLA in healthy donors. Primers included in the PCR were 60 Vbeta and 13 Jbeta primers. Generated by immunoSEQ multiplex PCR, the TCRdb table keeps only in-frame clones and is missing some. Among around 140,000 clones listed, approximately 77% were seen once. Sequencing was done on a sample of PBMCs. The receptors shown here come from a woman aged 60-75 years in good health and CMV-seronegative.

The chain uses TRBV30 and TRBJ1-1; D remains ambiguous. This CDR3 region has 12 residues. The V gene lost 3 bases and the J gene lost 7 bases, with 12 bases spanning the gap. Germline V gives CDR1 GTSNPN, CDR2 SVGIG (reference sequence). The CDR3 region is CAWSPQLYEAFF. The CDR3 nucleotides read TGTGCCTGGAGCCCACAGCTATATGAAGCTTTCTTT.

The sample holds one count of this clone. The chain recombines TRBV6-1 with TRBJ2-1; D gene uncertain. CDR1 and CDR2 (germline): MNHNS, SASEGT. CDR3 length: 12 residues. The V and J ends lost 3 bases and 8 bases respectively, with 8 bases between them. CDR3: CASSDQYHEQFF. CDR3 sequence (DNA): TGTGCCAGCAGTGATCAGTACCATGAGCAGTTCTTC.

This clone has just a few counts. The rearrangement uses TRBV2 and TRBJ2-7; 11 bases are a match to TRBD1. The V and J ends lost 6 bases and 5 bases, in that order; junction bases with no gene match: 9. The germline V gene encodes CDR1 SNHLY and CDR2 FYNNEI. There are 15 residues in the CDR3. The CDR3 coding sequence is TGTGCCAGCAGCGCGGGGACAGGGGGTCTCGACGAGCAGTACTTC. Residues: CASSAGTGGLDEQYF.

V usage is TRBV21-1 and J usage is TRBJ2-7; the table's D call, TRBD1, was not checked against the DNA. TRBV21-1 is shown as a pseudogene. There are 17 residues in the CDR3. The CDR3, as DNA: TGTGCCAGCAGCAAAATGGGACAGGGGCGTATATCCTACGAGCAGTACTTC. This gives the protein CASSKMGQGRISYEQYF.

CDR3 nucleotide sequence: TGTGCCAGCAGTTTGTCAACAGGGCCCGGAAACACCATATATTTT. Amino acid sequence: CASSLSTGPGNTIYF. This chain connects TRBV27 to TRBJ1-3, with D maybe TRBD1 (6 bases). The V end lost 3 bases, the J end lost 4 bases, and 13 bases lay between the germline ends. The CDR3 extends over 15 amino acids. Germline V CDR1 and CDR2: MNHEY, SMNVEV (reference sequence).

This clone has a handful of counts. The junction differs from germline at one of its ends, possibly a read error. The chain joins TRBV18 to TRBJ1-5; D remains unclear. The CDR3 totals 15 residues. Germline V gene sequence: CDR1 KGHSH, CDR2 LQKENI. The CDR3 loop is CASSHSGMSSQPQHF. The CDR3 DNA sequence: TGTGCCAGCTCACATTCCGGGATGAGCAGTCAGCCCCAGCATTTT.

The chain links TRBV12-5 to TRBJ2-3; 11 nucleotides align to TRBD2. With 1 base clipped from V and 14 bases from J, the junction kept 5 bases outside the gene matches. Germline V CDR1 and CDR2: LGHNT, FRNRAP. This CDR3 spans 13 amino acids. The DNA of the CDR3 is TGTGCTAGTGGTTTGGGACTAGCGGGGTGGGTGTATTTT. This encodes CASGLGLAGWVYF.

The chain has TRBV5-4 and TRBJ2-7; D perhaps matches TRBD1 (5 bases). V lost 4 bases to trimming and J lost 3 bases, with 17 bases between them. CDR1 is SGHNT and CDR2 is YYREEE in the germline V gene (reference sequence). CDR3 length equals 15 residues. The CDR3 spells CASSTLDTTNYEQYF. CDR3 DNA sequence: TGTGCCAGCAGCACCTTGGACACGACCAACTACGAGCAGTACTTC.

The chain carries TRBV5-1 and TRBJ2-1; 8 bases fit TRBD2. V lost 0 bases to trimming and J lost 9 bases; unmatched junction nucleotides: 8. This CDR3 comprises 15 residues. Per germline, CDR1 SGHRS and CDR2 YFSETQ. The CDR3 sequence is CASSLESGGAGEQFF. The DNA of the CDR3 is TGCGCCAGCAGCTTGGAGTCGGGGGGGGCGGGTGAGCAGTTCTTC.

The chain links TRBV14 to TRBJ2-7, with D unclear. V lost 2 bases, J lost 6 bases, and 5 bases lay in between. CDR1 is SGHDN, CDR2 FVKESK, per germline. The CDR3 has 11 residues. CDR3 in DNA: TGTGCCAGCAGCCAAAGCGCCGAGCAGTACTTC. Translated: CASSQSAEQYF.

The rearrangement joins TRBV19 to TRBJ2-1; TRBD2 matches at 7 bases. CDR3 length equals 18 residues. J was trimmed by 0 bases and V by 1 base; bases with no gene match: 9. Germline V gene sequence: CDR1 LNHDA, CDR2 SQIVND (reference sequence). The CDR3 DNA reads TGTGCCAGTAGTATAGTCCGCGGGGGTCGGAGCTCCTACAATGAGCAGTTCTTC. Translation gives CASSIVRGGRSSYNEQFF.

V and J are TRBV13 and TRBJ2-5; the match to TRBD1 covers 7 bases. The end of the DNA is better explained by TRBJ2-7, so the J call may be wrong. The germline gives CDR1 PRHDT, CDR2 FYEKMQ (reference sequence). The CDR3 loop spans 13 amino acids. In DNA form, the CDR3 reads TGTGCCAGCAGCGAGGGACAGCCCTACGAGCAGTACTTC. It codes for CASSEGQPYEQYF.

The J gene is TRBJ2-7, the V gene TRBV30, with 7 bases matching TRBD2. The V gene's germline CDR1 is GTSNPN and CDR2 SVGIG (reference sequence). V lost 4 bases and J lost 2; bases outside the gene matches: 5. The CDR3 length is 13 residues. CDR3 DNA sequence: TGTGCCTGGAACCCCGGGACTACCTACGAGCAGTACTTC. Its protein is CAWNPGTTYEQYF. Drawing the rest from reference TRBV30 and TRBJ2-7, the complete variable domain is SQTIHQWPATLVQPVGSPLSLECTVEGTSNPNLYWYRQAAGRGLQLLFYSVGIGQISSEVPQNLSASRPQDRQFILSSKKLLLSDSGFYLCAWNPGTTYEQYFGPGTRLTVT.

The chain joins TRBV13 to TRBJ1-3; the match to TRBD1 covers 8 bases. Germline values: CDR1 PRHDT, CDR2 FYEKMQ (reference sequence). There are 16 residues in the CDR3. Trimming removed 4 bases from V and 0 bases from J; junction bases left unmatched: 5. The CDR3 DNA reads as TGTGCCAGCAGCTCGACAGGGGCCACCTCTGGAAACACCATATATTTT. It specifies CASSSTGATSGNTIYF.

This clone has only a few counts. This chain links TRBV28 with TRBJ2-3, with D uncertain. The ends were cut back, 5 bases at V and 14 bases at J, with 17 bases in the middle. The CDR3 is made up of 12 amino acids. Germline CDR1 and CDR2: MDHEN and SYDVKM. The CDR3 DNA reads as TGTGCCAGCAGTGCTGGGCCAAGCAGATTGTATTTT. Amino acids: CASSAGPSRLYF.

The chain links TRBV6-1 to TRBJ2-1; 7 nucleotides line up with TRBD2. Germline values: CDR1 MNHNS, CDR2 SASEGT. The CDR3 is 16 residues long. Losses at the gene ends were 4 bases for V and 2 bases for J; bases not matched to a gene: 8. CDR3 bases: TGTGCCAGCAGTGGACTGCTAGCGGCAACCTACAATGAGCAGTTCTTC. Translated, it gives CASSGLLAATYNEQFF.